This record looks at one T cell receptor (beta chain) sequence and its context. Its antigen is not yet known. The record has no base qualities; no much larger clone is one base away. The donors were healthy, HIV-negative adults with no recently reported acute infections or vaccinations. Only Caucasian adults living in Nashville, Tennessee, USA were represented among the donors. For unsorted samples, roughly 91 million PBMCs were counted, and genomic DNA was extracted using the QIAamp DNA Blood Mini kit. Blood was obtained by leukapheresis, after which PBMCs were separated by Ficoll-Histopaque density gradient centrifugation and cryopreserved in liquid nitrogen vapor phase. This entry belongs to a study of shared clonotypes between healthy human individuals (dated by TCRdb to the early 2020s). Regarding the research as a whole: A couple of women and a few men aged 18 to 49 years were included in the cohort. To estimate repertoire size and how much clonotype sharing occurs between individuals, the study deeply sequenced the blood TCR repertoires of 4 to 6 healthy adults. Libraries were prepared and TCR repertoires were sequenced by different laboratories using diverse techniques, in order to increase sequencing depth and limit assay-specific biases. Leukapheresis yielded between about 0.9 and 9.5 billion PBMCs per donor. Overall study results and their limits: The small number of donors limited the genetic and exposure-history diversity represented. Only blood was sampled, and tissue TCR repertoires likely differ from those in blood. Based on pairwise subsampling, the degree of clonotype sharing among donors was expected to be affected by sequencing depth.

TCR CDR3 regions were amplified from genomic DNA by multiplex PCR using the deep immunoSEQ assay. Extracted genomic DNA from each cell subset was distributed evenly across all wells of several immunoSEQ 96-well plates, and each plate was treated as a replicate. Each replicate PCR for unsorted PBMC received 300 to 350 ng genomic DNA, equal to about 30,000 T cell genomes. Ten immunoSEQ deep assay plates were used to sequence the unsorted PBMC genomic DNA. Purified libraries were measured with a Qubit 3.0 fluorometer, size-checked on a Bioanalyzer 2100, and measured again with the KAPA Library Quantification kit. Every immunoSEQ 96-well plate was sequenced on a separate single-read 150-cycle Illumina NextSeq 550 flow cell. Regarding the original processing steps: Because only junctional sequences without quality scores were contained in the immunoSEQ output, filtering matching that applied to full-length reads could not be performed. Sequences were annotated with PyIR, a Python wrapper for IgBLAST v1.9, and V/J genes and CDR3 were assigned using IMGT germline references. Reads were removed for weak V/J assignments (E-value above 1e-6), missing CDR3, stop codons, out-of-frame junctions, or ambiguous translated residues. V3J clonotypes were defined as sequences sharing the same inferred V gene, J gene, and CDR3 amino acid sequence. To compute the percentage overlap between repertoires, the number of shared unique clonotypes was divided by the size of the smaller repertoire. Three approaches were used to assess repertoire richness: RTK rarefaction, the Chao1 estimator, and Recon v2.1 estimates of unobserved clonotypes. The clones in this table, taken by TCRdb from immuneACCESS, are in-frame only. Not every clone is retained; where verified, under half of the shortfall comes from an unresolved V gene, and the cause of the rest is unknown. V, J and clone size derive from that table, while D and trimming were established from the DNA sequence. The sample table contains around 510,000 clones; only one count was recorded for about 80% of them. The ten largest make up 9.5% to 15% of the sample.

Reading the germline V gene (reference sequence) gives CDR1 GTSNPN and CDR2 SVGIG. Taken from cysteine to phenylalanine, the CDR3 has 12 residues. The kept DNA is CDR3 alone, 36 bases in frame from the first base. V lost 2 bases and J lost 2 bases; the stretch between them is 7 bases long. This TCR was recovered from a woman between 40 and 50 years old in good health. Some clones in this sample may be carry-over from other donors' samples. Here the chain combines TRBV30 and TRBJ2-7; matching of 5 bases hints at TRBD2 as the D gene. The sequencing input was PBMCs. Read as DNA, the sequence is TGTGCCTGGAGTAGCGGTACCTACGAGCAGTACTTC. Translated, it gives CAWSSGTYEQYF.